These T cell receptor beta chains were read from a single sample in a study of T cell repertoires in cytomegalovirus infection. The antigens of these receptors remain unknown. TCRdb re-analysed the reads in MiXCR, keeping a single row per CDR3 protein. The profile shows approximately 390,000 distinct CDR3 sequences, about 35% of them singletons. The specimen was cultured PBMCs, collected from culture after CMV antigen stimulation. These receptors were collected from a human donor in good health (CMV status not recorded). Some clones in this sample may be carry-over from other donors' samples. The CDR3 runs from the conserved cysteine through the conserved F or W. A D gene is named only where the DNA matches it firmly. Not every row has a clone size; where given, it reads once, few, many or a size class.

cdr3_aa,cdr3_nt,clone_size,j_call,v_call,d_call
CASSMRTAPTDTQYF,TGTGCCAGTAGTATGCGAACAGCGCCCACAGATACGCAGTATTTT,NA,TRBJ2-3,TRBV19,NA
CASSDPGQGRDEQFF,TGTGCCAGCAGTGATCCGGGACAGGGGAGGGATGAGCAGTTCTTC,NA,TRBJ2-1,TRBV25-1,TRBD1
CASSRPEDRGYGYTF,TGTGCCAGCAGCCGGCCCGAGGACAGGGGGTATGGCTACACCTTC,few,TRBJ1-2,TRBV28,TRBD1
CASSFGEESGANVLTF,TGTGCCAGCAGTTTCGGGGAAGAGTCTGGGGCCAACGTCCTGACTTTC,once,TRBJ2-6,TRBV12-3/TRBV12-4,NA
CASRLMTGSTEAFF,TGTGCCAGCAGACTGATGACAGGGTCCACTGAAGCTTTCTTT,many,TRBJ1-1,TRBV7-2,TRBD1
CASSPGGSETQYF,TGTGCCAGCAGCCCCGGTGGGTCGGAGACCCAGTACTTC,NA,TRBJ2-5,TRBV7-2,NA
CSANKETSGRSGEQYF,TGCAGTGCAAACAAGGAGACTAGCGGGAGGTCTGGGGAGCAGTACTTC,few,TRBJ2-7,TRBV20-1,TRBD2
CSASEGRGIGYEQYF,TGCAGTGCTAGTGAGGGTCGGGGGATCGGTTACGAGCAGTACTTC,NA,TRBJ2-7,TRBV20-1,NA
CASSFSGRLAEQFF,TGTGCCAGCAGCTTTAGCGGGAGGCTGGCGGAGCAGTTCTTC,many,TRBJ2-1,TRBV7-2,TRBD2
CSARGRPDRGMDGSYYNEQFF,TGCAGTGCTAGAGGGAGACCGGACAGGGGGATGGACGGGAGTTACTACAATGAGCAGTTCTTC,NA,TRBJ2-1,TRBV20-1,TRBD1
CASSRTGVQETQYF,TGTGCCAGCTCACGGACAGGGGTCCAAGAGACCCAGTACTTC,NA,TRBJ2-5,TRBV18,TRBD1
CASSSIKGNNEQFF,TGTGCCAGCAGCTCGATTAAGGGAAACAATGAGCAGTTCTTC,NA,TRBJ2-1,TRBV7-6,NA
CASSQTSTYNEQFF,TGTGCCAGCAGCCAGACTAGTACCTACAATGAGCAGTTCTTC,few,TRBJ2-1,TRBV7-3,NA